This TCR beta chain derives from a study of CD8 T cells in ankylosing spondylitis. About this clonotype: Its specificity is unknown. A much larger clone differs from this one at a single base, so this may be a read error. As the CDR3 is not closed by the conserved phenylalanine or tryptophan, this likely results from a read error.

Overall study results and limits: Certain motif variants had earlier appeared in reactive arthritis synovial fluid and blood. Fewer than ten highly homologous variants made up a TCR beta motif that seemed to typify ankylosing spondylitis blood. CD8+ by phenotype, disease-linked clones were relatively rare in peripheral blood.

CDR3 size: 19 residues. V lost 4 bases, J lost 0 bases, and 9 bases stayed unmatched. The V gene's germline CDR1 is SGDLS and CDR2 YYNGEE. Library preparation for TCR beta used quantitative 5'-RACE with molecular barcodes. Each CDR3 protein is one row after TCRdb ran MiXCR on the 5' RACE reads. This sample has 200,000 or so distinct CDR3 sequences; 10% to 15% occur once, and the top ten carry 11%. The specimen sequenced was blood, either unsorted or a sorted T cell fraction (not recorded which). The sequence was obtained from a female donor with ankylosing spondylitis or in good health (not recorded which). The chain couples TRBV9 to TRBJ2-1; TRBD2 matches at 14 bases. CDR3 bases: TGTGCCAGCAGCCTAACCGGGACTAGCGGGAGATCCTCCTACAATGAGCAGTTCTCC. It translates to CASSLTGTSGRSSYNEQFS.